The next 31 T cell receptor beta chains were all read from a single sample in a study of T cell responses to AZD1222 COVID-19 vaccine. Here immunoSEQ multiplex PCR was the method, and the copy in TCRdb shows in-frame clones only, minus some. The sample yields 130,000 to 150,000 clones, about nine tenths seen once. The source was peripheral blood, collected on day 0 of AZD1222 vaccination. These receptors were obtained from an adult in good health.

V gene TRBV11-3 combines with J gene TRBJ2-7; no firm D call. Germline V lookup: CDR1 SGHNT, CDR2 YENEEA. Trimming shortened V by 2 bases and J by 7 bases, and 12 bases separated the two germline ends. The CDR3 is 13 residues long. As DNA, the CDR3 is TGTGCCAGCAGCTTAAAAGCTTCTCATGAGCAGTACTTC. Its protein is CASSLKASHEQYF.

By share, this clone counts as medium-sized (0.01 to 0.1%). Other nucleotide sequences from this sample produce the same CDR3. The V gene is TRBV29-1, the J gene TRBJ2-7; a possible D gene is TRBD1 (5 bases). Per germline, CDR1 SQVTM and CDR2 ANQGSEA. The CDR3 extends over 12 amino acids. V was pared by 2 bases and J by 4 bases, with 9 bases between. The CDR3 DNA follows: TGCAGCGTTGAATCCAGGGATTACGAGCAGTACTTC. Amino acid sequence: CSVESRDYEQYF.

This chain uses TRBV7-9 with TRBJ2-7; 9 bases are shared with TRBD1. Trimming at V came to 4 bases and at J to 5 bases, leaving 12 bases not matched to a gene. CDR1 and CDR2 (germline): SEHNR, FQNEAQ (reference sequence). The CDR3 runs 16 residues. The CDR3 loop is CASSSIKGTGINEQYF. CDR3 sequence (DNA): TGTGCCAGCAGCTCGATAAAAGGGACAGGGATTAACGAGCAGTACTTC.

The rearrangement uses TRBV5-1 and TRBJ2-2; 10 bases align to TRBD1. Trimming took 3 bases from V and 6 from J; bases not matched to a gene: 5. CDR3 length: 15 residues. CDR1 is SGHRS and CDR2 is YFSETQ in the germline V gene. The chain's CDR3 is CASSWGTGVAGELFF. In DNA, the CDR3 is TGCGCCAGCAGCTGGGGGACAGGGGTGGCCGGGGAGCTGTTTTTT.

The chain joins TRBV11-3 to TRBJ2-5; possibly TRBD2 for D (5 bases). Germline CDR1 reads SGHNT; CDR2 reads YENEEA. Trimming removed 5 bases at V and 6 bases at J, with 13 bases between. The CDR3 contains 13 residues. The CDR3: CASSAAGIQTQYF. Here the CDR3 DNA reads TGTGCCAGCAGCGCGGCGGGTATCCAGACCCAGTACTTC. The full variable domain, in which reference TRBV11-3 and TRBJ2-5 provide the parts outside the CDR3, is EAGVVQSPRYKIIEKKQPVAFWCNPISGHNTLYWYLQNLGQGPELLIRYENEEAVDDSQLPKDRFSAERLKGVDSTLKIQPAELGDSAVYLCASSAAGIQTQYFGPGTRLLVL.

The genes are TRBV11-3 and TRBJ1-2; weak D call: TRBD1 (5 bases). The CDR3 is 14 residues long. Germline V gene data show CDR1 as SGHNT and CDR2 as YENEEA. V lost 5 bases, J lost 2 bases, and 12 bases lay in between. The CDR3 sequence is CASSPLGVNYGYTF. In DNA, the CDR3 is TGTGCCAGCAGCCCCCTGGGGGTAAACTATGGCTACACCTTC.

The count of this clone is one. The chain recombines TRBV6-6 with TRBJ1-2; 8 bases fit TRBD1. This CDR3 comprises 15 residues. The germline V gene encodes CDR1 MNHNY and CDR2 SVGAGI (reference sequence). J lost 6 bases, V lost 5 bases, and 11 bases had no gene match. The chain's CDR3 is CASSPNEGQADGYTF. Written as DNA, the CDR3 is TGTGCCAGCAGTCCAAACGAGGGACAGGCGGATGGCTACACCTTC.

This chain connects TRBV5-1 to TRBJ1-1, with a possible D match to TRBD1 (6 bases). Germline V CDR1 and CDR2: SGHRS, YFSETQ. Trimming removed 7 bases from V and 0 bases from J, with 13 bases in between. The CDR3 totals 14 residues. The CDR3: CASSPGTMNTEAFF. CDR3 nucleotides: TGCGCCAGCTCACCCGGGACAATGAACACTGAAGCTTTCTTT.

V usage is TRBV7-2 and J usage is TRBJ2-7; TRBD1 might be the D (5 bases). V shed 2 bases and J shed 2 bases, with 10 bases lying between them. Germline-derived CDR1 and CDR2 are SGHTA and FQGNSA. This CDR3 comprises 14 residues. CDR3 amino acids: CASSLRQGTYEQYF. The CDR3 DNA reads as TGTGCCAGCAGCTTAAGGCAGGGTACCTACGAGCAGTACTTC.

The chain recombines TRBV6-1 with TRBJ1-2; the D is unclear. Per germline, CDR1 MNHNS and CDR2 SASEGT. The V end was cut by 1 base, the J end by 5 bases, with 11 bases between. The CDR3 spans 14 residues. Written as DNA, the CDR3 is TGTGCCAGCAGTGAAGTTGCAGGCTCTTATGGCTACACCTTC. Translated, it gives CASSEVAGSYGYTF.

CDR3 sequence reads: CATSDSLRDRVNQPQHF. The DNA of the CDR3 is TGTGCCACAAGCGATTCGCTCCGGGACAGGGTCAATCAGCCCCAGCATTTT. This chain joins TRBV15 and TRBJ1-5; 9 nucleotides line up with TRBD1. V shed 9 bases, J shed 3 bases, and the junction held 15 bases outside the gene matches. This CDR3 is built from 17 residues. CDR1 is LNHNV and CDR2 is YYDKDF in the germline V gene (reference sequence).

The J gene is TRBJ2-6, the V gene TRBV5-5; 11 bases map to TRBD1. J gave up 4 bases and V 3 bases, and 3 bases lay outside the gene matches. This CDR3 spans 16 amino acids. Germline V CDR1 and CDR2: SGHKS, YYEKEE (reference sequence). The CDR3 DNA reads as TGTGCCAGCAGCTGGACAGGGGGCTCCGGGGCCAACGTCCTGACTTTC. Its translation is CASSWTGGSGANVLTF.

The CDR3 here is CASSRDRGWETQYF. The CDR3 bases are TGTGCCAGCAGCCGGGACAGGGGTTGGGAGACCCAGTACTTC. The chain employs TRBV6-5 and TRBJ2-5; 10 bases are a match to TRBD1. The CDR3 loop spans 14 amino acids. The V gene end was trimmed by 6 bases and the J gene end by 5 bases; junction bases not matched to a gene: 6. CDR1 is MNHEY and CDR2 is SVGAGI in the germline V gene.

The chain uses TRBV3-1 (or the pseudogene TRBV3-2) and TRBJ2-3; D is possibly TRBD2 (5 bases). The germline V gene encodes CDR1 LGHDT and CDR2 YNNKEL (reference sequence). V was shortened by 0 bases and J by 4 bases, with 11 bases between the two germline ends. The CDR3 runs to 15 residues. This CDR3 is CASSQDVSGSDTQYF. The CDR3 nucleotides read TGTGCCAGCAGCCAAGATGTGTCGGGATCAGATACGCAGTATTTT.

CDR3 residues: CASSSGLAGNEQFF. DNA of the CDR3: TGTGCCAGCAGTTCGGGACTAGCGGGGAATGAGCAGTTCTTC. V is TRBV9 and J is TRBJ2-1; 13 bases line up with TRBD2. From germline, CDR1 is SGDLS and CDR2 YYNGEE. CDR3 length: 14 residues. J was trimmed by 7 bases and V by 5 bases; bases with no gene match: 3.

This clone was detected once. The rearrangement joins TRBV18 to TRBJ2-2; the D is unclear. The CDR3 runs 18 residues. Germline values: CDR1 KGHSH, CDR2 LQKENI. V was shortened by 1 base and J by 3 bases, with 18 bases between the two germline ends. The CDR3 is CASSPQLAASRYTGELFF. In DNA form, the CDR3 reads TGTGCCAGCTCACCACAGCTCGCAGCCTCACGATACACCGGGGAGCTGTTTTTT.

Here the CDR3 reads CASTPVRIQETQYF. In DNA form, the CDR3 reads TGTGCCAGCACTCCGGTCCGAATCCAAGAGACCCAGTACTTC. The V gene is TRBV6-5, the J gene TRBJ2-5; D remains ambiguous. Looked up from germline, CDR1 is MNHEY and CDR2 is SVGAGI. The V and J ends lost 7 bases and 1 base respectively, with 13 bases between them. The CDR3 is made up of 14 amino acids.

This CDR3 reads CASSPPAGDNQPQHF. CDR3 bases: TGTGCCAGCAGCCCCCCCGCGGGGGATAATCAGCCCCAGCATTTT. This chain uses TRBV7-9 with TRBJ1-5; D might be TRBD1 (5 bases). From germline, CDR1 is SEHNR and CDR2 FQNEAQ (reference sequence). Trimming removed 5 bases from V and 4 bases from J, with 15 bases in between. The CDR3 contains 15 residues.

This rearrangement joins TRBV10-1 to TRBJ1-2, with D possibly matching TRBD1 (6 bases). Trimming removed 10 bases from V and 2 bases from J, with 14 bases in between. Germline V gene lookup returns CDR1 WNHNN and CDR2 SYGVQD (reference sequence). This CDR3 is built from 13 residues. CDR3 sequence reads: CANCRGKNYGYTF. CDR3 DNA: TGCGCCAACTGTAGGGGGAAAAACTATGGCTACACCTTC.

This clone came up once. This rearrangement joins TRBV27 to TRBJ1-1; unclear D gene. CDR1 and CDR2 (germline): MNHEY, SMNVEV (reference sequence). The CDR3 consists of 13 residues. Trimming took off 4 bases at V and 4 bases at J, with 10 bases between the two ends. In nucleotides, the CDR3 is TGTGCCAGCAGTTGGGGTCGAGGCACTGAAGCTTTCTTT. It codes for CASSWGRGTEAFF.

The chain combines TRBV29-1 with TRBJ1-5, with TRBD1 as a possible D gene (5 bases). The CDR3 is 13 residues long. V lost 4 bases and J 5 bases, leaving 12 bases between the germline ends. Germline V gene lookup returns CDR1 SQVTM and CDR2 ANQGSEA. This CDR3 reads CSVGGGIDQPQHF. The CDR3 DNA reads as TGCAGCGTTGGGGGGGGGATCGATCAGCCCCAGCATTTT.

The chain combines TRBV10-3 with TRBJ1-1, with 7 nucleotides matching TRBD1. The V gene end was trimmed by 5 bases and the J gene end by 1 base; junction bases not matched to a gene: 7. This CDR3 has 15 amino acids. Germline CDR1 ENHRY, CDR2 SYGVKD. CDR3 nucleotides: TGTGCCATCAGTAGACCGGGACAGCCGAACACTGAAGCTTTCTTT. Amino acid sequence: CAISRPGQPNTEAFF.

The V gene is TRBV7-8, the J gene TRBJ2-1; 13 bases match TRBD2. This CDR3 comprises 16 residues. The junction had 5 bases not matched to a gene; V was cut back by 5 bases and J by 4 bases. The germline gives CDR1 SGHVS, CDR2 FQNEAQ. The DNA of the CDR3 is TGTGCCAGCAGCCAACTAGCGGGGGGGGATTACAATGAGCAGTTCTTC. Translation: CASSQLAGGDYNEQFF.

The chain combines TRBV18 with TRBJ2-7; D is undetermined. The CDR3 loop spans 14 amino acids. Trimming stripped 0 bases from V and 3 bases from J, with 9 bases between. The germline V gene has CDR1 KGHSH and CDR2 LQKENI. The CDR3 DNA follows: TGTGCCAGCTCACCACCGGTAGGGCTCTACGAGCAGTACTTC. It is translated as CASSPPVGLYEQYF. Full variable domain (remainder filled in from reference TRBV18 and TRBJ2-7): NAGVMQNPRHLVRRRGQEARLRCSPMKGHSHVYWYRQLPEEGLKFMVYLQKENIIDESGMPKERFSAEFPKEGPSILRIQQVVRGDSAAYFCASSPPVGLYEQYFGPGTRLTVT.

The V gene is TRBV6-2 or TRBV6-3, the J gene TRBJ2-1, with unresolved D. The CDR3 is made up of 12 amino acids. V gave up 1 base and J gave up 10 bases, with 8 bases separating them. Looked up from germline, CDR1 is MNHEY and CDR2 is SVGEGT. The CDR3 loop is CASSYFGREQFF. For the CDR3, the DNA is TGTGCCAGCAGTTACTTTGGTAGGGAGCAGTTCTTC.

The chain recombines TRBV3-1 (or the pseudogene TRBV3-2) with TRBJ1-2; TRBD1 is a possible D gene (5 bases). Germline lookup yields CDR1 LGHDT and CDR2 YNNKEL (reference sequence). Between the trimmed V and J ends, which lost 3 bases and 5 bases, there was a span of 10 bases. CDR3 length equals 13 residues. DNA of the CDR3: TGTGCCAGCAGCCAGAGGGGCGGTTATGGCTACACCTTC. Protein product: CASSQRGGYGYTF.

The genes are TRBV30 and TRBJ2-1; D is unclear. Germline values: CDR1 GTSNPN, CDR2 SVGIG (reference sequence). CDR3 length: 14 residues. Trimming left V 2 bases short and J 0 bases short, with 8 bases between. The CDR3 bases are TGTGCCTGGAGTTCACGGCGCTCCTACAATGAGCAGTTCTTC. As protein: CAWSSRRSYNEQFF. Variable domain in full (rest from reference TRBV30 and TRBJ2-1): SQTIHQWPATLVQPVGSPLSLECTVEGTSNPNLYWYRQAAGRGLQLLFYSVGIGQISSEVPQNLSASRPQDRQFILSSKKLLLSDSGFYLCAWSSRRSYNEQFFGPGTRLTVL.

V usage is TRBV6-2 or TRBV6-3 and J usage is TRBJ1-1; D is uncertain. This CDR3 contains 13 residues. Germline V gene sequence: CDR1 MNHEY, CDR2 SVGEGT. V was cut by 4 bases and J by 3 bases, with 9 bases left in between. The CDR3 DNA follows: TGTGCCAGCAGTTGGGCCCGGGACACTGAAGCTTTCTTT. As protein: CASSWARDTEAFF.

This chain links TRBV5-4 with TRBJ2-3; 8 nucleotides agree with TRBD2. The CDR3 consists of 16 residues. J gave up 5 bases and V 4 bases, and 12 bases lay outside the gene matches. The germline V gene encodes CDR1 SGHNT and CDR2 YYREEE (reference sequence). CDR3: CASSQTSALGGDTQYF. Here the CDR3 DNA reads TGTGCCAGCAGCCAGACTAGCGCCCTCGGGGGAGATACGCAGTATTTT. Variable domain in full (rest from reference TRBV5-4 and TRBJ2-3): ETGVTQSPTHLIKTRGQQVTLRCSSQSGHNTVSWYQQALGQGPQFIFQYYREEENGRGNFPPRFSGLQFPNYSSELNVNALELDDSALYLCASSQTSALGGDTQYFGPGTRLTVL.

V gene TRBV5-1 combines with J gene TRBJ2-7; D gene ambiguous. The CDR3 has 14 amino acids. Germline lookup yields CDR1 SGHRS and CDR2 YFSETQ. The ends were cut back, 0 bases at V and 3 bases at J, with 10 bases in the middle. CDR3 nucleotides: TGCGCCAGCAGCTTGGCACTCGGCAACTACGAGCAGTACTTC. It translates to CASSLALGNYEQYF.

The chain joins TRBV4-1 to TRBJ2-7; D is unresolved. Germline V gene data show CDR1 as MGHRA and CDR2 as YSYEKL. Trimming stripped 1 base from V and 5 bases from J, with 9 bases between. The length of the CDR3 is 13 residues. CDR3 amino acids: CASSQGLWDEQYF. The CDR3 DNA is TGCGCCAGCAGCCAAGGACTTTGGGACGAGCAGTACTTC.